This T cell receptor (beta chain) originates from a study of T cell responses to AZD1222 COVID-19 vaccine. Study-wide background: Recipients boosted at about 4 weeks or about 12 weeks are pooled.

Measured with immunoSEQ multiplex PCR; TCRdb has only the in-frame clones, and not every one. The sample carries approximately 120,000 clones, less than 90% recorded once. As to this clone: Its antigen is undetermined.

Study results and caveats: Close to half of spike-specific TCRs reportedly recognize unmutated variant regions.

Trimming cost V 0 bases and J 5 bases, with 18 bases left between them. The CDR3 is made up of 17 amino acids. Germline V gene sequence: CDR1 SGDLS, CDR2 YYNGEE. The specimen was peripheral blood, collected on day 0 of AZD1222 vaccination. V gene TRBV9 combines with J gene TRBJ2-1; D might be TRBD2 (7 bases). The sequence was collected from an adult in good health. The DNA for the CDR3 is TGTGCCAGCAGCGTAGCAGGCTGGGAGGGACAAAACAATGAGCAGTTCTTC. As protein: CASSVAGWEGQNNEQFF. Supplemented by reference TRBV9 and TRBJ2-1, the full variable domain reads DSGVTQTPKHLITATGQRVTLRCSPRSGDLSVYWYQQSLDQGLQFLIQYYNGEERAKGNILERFSAQQFPDLHSELNLSSLELGDSALYFCASSVAGWEGQNNEQFFGPGTRLTVL.